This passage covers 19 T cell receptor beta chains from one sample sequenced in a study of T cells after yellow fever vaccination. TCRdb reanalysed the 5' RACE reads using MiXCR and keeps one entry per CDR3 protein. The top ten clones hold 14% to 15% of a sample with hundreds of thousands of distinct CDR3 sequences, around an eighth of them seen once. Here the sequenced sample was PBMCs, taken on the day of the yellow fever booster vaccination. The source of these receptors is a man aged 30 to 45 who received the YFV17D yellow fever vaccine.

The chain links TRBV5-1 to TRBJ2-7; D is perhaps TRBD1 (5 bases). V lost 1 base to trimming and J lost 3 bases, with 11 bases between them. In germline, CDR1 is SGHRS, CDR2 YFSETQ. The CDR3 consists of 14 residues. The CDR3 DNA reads TGCGCCAGCAGCTTGTTACAGGAGAGCTACGAGCAGTACTTC. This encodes CASSLLQESYEQYF.

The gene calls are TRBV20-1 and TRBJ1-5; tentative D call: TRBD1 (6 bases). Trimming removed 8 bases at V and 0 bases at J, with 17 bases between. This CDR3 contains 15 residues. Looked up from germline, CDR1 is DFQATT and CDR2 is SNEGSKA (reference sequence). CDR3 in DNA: TGCAGTCGAGTAGGGGGGACCTATAGCAATCAGCCCCAGCATTTT. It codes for CSRVGGTYSNQPQHF.

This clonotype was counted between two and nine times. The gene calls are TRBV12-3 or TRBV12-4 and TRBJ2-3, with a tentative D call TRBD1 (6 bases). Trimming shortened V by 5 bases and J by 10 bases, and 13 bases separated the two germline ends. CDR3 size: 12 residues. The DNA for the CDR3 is TGTGCCAGCAGTCAACAGGGAAGAGCGCAGTATTTT. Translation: CASSQQGRAQYF.

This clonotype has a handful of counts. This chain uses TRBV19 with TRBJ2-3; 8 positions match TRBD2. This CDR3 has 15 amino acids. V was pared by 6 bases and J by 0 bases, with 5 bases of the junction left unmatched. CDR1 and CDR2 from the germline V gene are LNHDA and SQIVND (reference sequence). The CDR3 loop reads CASSRLAWSTDTQYF. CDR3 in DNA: TGTGCCAGTAGCAGACTAGCGTGGAGCACAGATACGCAGTATTTT.

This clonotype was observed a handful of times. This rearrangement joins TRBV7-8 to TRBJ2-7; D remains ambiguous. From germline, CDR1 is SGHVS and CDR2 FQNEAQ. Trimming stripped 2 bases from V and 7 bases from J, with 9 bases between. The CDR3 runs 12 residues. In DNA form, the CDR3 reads TGTGCCAGCAGCTTATTAATGGGAGAGCAGTACTTC. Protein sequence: CASSLLMGEQYF.

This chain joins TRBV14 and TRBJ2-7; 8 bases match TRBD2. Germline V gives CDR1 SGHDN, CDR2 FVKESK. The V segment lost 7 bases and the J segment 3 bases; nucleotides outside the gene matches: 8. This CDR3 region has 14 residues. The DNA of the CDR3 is TGTGCCAGCAATCCGGGAGGGGAGTTCTACGAGCAGTACTTC. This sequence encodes CASNPGGEFYEQYF.

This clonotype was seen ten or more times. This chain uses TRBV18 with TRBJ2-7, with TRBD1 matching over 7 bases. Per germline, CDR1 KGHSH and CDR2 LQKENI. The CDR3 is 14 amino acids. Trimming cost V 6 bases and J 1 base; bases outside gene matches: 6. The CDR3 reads CASSLETGSYEQYF. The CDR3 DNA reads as TGTGCCAGCTCCCTCGAGACAGGGTCCTACGAGCAGTACTTC. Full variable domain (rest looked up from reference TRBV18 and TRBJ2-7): NAGVMQNPRHLVRRRGQEARLRCSPMKGHSHVYWYRQLPEEGLKFMVYLQKENIIDESGMPKERFSAEFPKEGPSILRIQQVVRGDSAAYFCASSLETGSYEQYFGPGTRLTVT.

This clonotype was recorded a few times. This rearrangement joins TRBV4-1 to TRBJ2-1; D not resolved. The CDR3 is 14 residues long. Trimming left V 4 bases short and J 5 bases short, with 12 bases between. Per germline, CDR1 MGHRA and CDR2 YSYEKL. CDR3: CASSPSFGDNEQFF. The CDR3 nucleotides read TGCGCCAGCAGCCCGTCTTTCGGCGACAATGAGCAGTTCTTC.

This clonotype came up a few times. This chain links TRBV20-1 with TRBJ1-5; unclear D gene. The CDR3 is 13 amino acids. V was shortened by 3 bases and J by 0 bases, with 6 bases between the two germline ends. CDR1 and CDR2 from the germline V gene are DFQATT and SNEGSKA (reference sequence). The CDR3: CSASTDSNQPQHF. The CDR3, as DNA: TGCAGTGCTAGTACCGATAGCAATCAGCCCCAGCATTTT.

The CDR3 DNA reads as TGCAGCGTTGATCTAGCGGGGGGTTATTACAATGAGCAGTTCTTC. Translated: CSVDLAGGYYNEQFF. The gene calls are TRBV29-1 and TRBJ2-1; 11 bases align to TRBD2. CDR1 and CDR2 from the germline V gene are SQVTM and ANQGSEA. After removal of 3 bases from V and 4 bases from J, the junction contained 5 bases not matched to a gene. The CDR3 sequence is 15 residues long.

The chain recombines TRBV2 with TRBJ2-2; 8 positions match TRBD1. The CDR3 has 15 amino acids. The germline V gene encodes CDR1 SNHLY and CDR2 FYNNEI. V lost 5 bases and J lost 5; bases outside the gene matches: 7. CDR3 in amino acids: CASSSDRGWTGELFF. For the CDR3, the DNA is TGTGCCAGCAGTTCCGACAGGGGTTGGACCGGGGAGCTGTTTTTT.

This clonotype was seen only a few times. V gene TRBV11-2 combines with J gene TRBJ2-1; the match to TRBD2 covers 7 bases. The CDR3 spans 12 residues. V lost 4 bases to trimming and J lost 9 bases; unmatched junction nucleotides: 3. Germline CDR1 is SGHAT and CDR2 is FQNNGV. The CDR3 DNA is TGTGCCAGCAGCTGGGGGGGTGGTGAGCAGTTCTTC. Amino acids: CASSWGGGEQFF. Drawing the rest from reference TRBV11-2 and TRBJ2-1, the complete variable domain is EAGVAQSPRYKIIEKRQSVAFWCNPISGHATLYWYQQILGQGPKLLIQFQNNGVVDDSQLPKDRFSAERLKGVDSTLKIQPAKLEDSAVYLCASSWGGGEQFFGPGTRLTVL.

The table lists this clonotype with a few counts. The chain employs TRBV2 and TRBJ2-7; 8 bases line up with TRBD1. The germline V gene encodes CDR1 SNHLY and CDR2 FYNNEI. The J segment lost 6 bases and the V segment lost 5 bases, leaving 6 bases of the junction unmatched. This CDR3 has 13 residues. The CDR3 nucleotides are TGTGCCAGCAGTCCCGGACAGGGCGGCGAGCAGTACTTC. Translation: CASSPGQGGEQYF. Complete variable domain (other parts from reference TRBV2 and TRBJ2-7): EPEVTQTPSHQVTQMGQEVILRCVPISNHLYFYWYRQILGQKVEFLVSFYNNEISEKSEIFDDQFSVERPDGSNFTLKIRSTKLEDSAMYFCASSPGQGGEQYFGPGTRLTVT.

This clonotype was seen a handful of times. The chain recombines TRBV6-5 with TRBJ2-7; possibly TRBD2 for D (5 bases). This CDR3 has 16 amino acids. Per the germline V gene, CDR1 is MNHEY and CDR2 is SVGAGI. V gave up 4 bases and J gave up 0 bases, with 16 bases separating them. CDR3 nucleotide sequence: TGTGCCAGCAGTTTTGCCCGGACTTCCCTCTCCTACGAGCAGTACTTC. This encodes CASSFARTSLSYEQYF.

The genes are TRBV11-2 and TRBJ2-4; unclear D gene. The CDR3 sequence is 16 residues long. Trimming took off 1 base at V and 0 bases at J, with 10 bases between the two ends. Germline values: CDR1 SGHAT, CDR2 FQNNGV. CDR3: CASSLVLAPAKNIQYF. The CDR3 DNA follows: TGTGCCAGCAGCTTAGTGTTAGCCCCAGCCAAAAACATTCAGTACTTC. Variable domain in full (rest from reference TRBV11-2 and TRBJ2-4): EAGVAQSPRYKIIEKRQSVAFWCNPISGHATLYWYQQILGQGPKLLIQFQNNGVVDDSQLPKDRFSAERLKGVDSTLKIQPAKLEDSAVYLCASSLVLAPAKNIQYFGAGTRLSVL.

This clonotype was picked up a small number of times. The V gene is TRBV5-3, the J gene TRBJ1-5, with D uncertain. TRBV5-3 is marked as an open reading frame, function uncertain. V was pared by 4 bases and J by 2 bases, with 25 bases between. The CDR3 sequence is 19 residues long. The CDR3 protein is CARSQRGVLRSDGNQPQHF. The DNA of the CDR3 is TGTGCCAGAAGCCAAAGAGGCGTCCTCAGGTCGGACGGCAATCAGCCCCAGCATTTT.

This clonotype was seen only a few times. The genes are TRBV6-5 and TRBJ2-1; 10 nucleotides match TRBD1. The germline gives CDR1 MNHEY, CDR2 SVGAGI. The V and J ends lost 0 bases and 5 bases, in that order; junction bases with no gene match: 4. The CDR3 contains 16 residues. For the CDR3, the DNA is TGTGCCAGCAGTTACTCCGCCGGGACAGGGGACAATGAGCAGTTCTTC. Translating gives CASSYSAGTGDNEQFF.

The CDR3 here is CASSVDPPLTSTPDTQYF. The CDR3 region has the DNA TGTGCCAGCAGCGTAGATCCCCCACTGACTAGCACCCCAGATACGCAGTATTTT. The chain uses TRBV9 and TRBJ2-3; 7 positions agree with TRBD2. J lost 4 bases, V lost 0 bases, and 14 bases had no gene match. The CDR3 is 18 residues long. Per the germline V gene, CDR1 is SGDLS and CDR2 is YYNGEE.

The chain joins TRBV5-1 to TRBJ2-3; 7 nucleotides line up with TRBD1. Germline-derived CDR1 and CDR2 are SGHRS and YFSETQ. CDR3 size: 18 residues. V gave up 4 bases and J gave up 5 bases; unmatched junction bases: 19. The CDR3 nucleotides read TGCGCCAGCAGCCGCGGGCAGGGGGACCGGAGTGAAGTAGATACGCAGTATTTT. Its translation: CASSRGQGDRSEVDTQYF.